This T cell receptor beta chain is from a study of Ad26.COV2.S vaccination and SARS-CoV-2 variants. Study-wide context: Donor was one of the participants in the Ad26.COV2.S arm of the COV1001 trial. Study-level points and caveats: Across vaccine and placebo recipients, the breadth of non-spike TCRs was similar. Vaccine recipients surpassed placebo recipients in spike-specific TCR breadth.

A word on this clone: Antigen specificity is unknown.

Generated by immunoSEQ multiplex PCR, the TCRdb table keeps only in-frame clones and is missing some. The table lists roughly 250,000 clones, roughly 87% of them singletons. The length of the CDR3 is 15 residues. Germline CDR1 and CDR2: MNHEY and SVGAGI. V lost 11 bases and J lost 4, with 23 bases in between. As to treatment: around 19 received Ad26.COV2.S at low or high dose, single or two shots; several received placebo; per-sample allocation not given. Day 63 following the first vaccine or placebo injection was when the samples were taken. Vaccination employed an Ad26 vector expressing the Wuhan-strain SARS-CoV-2 spike.

Sequenced material: peripheral blood, taken in a trial of Ad26.COV2.S vaccine versus placebo. The chain recombines TRBV6-5 with TRBJ1-2, with D uncertain. This TCR came from a person aged 18-65 years who received the Ad26.COV2.S COVID-19 vaccine or a placebo. The CDR3 DNA reads TGTGCCTCACGAGACTTAGTGAAGGGAATCTATGGCTACACCTTC. It encodes CASRDLVKGIYGYTF.